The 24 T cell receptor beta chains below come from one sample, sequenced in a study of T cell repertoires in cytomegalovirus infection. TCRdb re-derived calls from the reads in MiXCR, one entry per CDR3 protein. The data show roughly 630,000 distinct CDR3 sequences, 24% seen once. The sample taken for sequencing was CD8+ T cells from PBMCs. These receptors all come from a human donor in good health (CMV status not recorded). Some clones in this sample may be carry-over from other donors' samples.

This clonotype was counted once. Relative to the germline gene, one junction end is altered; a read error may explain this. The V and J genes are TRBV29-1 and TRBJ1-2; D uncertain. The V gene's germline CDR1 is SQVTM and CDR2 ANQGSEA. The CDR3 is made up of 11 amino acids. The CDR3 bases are TGCAGCGTTGAGGGGAGGGATGGCTGCACCTTC. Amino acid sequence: CSVEGRDGCTF.

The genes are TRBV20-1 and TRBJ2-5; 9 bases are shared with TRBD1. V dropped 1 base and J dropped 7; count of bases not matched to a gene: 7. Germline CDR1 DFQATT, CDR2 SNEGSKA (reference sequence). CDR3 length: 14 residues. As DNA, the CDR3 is TGCAGTGCTAGAGGGGGACAGGGTTTGGTGACCCAGTACTTC. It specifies CSARGGQGLVTQYF.

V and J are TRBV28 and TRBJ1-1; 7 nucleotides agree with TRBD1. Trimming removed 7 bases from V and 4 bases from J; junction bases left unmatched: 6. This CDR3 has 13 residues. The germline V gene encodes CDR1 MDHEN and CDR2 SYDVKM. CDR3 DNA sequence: TGTGCCAGCACCGTCAGGGGGTTCACTGAAGCTTTCTTT. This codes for CASTVRGFTEAFF.

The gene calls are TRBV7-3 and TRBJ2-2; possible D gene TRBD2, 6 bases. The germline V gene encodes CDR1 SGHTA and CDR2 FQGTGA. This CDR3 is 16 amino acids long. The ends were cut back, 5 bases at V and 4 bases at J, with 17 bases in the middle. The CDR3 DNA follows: TGTGCCAGCAGCGAGGAGGGTTGGGTAGCCACCGGGGAGCTGTTTTTT. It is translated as CASSEEGWVATGELFF.

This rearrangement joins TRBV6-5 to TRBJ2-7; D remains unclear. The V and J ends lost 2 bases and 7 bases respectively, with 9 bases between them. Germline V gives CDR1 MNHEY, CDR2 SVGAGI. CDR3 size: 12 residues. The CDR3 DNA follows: TGTGCCAGCAGTTACCCCCTTTCGGAGCAGTACTTC. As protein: CASSYPLSEQYF.

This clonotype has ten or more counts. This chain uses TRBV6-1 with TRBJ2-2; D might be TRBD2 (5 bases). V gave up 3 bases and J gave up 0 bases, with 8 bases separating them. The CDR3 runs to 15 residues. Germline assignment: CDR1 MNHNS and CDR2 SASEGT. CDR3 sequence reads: CASSDRGSNTGELFF. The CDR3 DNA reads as TGTGCCAGCAGTGACCGGGGATCGAACACCGGGGAGCTGTTTTTT.

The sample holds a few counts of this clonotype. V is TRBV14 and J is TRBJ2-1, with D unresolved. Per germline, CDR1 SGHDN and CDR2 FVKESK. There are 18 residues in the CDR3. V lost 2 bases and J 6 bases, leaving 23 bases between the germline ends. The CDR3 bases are TGTGCCAGCAGCCAACGCCCTAATTCTTCGGTGTACCTCAATGAGCAGTTCTTC. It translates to CASSQRPNSSVYLNEQFF.

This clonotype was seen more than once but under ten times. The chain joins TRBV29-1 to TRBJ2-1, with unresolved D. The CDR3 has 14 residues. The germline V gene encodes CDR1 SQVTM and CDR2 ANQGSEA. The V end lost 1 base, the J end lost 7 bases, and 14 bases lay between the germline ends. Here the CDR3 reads CSVEGWAARNEQFF. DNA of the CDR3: TGCAGCGTTGAAGGGTGGGCAGCTAGGAATGAGCAGTTCTTC.

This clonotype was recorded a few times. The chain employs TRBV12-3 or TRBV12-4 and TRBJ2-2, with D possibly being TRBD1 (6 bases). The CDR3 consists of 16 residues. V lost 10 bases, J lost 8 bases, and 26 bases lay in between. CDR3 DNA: TGTGCCATCAAGTCGTCGGTTCGGGGCCAGGGGGGGGAGCTGTTTTTT. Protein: CAIKSSVRGQGGELFF.

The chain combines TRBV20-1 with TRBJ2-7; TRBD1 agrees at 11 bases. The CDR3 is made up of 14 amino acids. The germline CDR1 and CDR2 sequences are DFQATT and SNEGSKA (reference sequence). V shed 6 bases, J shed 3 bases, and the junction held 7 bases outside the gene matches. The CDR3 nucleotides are TGCAGTGCCACTCGGACAGGGGGCGGCTACGAGCAGTACTTC. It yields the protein CSATRTGGGYEQYF.

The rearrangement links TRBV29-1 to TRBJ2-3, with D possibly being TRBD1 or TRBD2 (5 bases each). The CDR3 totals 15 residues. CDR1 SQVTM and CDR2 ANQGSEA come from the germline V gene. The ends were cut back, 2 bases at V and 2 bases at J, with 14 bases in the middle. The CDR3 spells CSVESRGDLTDTQYF. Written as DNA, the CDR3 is TGCAGCGTTGAATCACGTGGGGACCTCACAGATACGCAGTATTTT.

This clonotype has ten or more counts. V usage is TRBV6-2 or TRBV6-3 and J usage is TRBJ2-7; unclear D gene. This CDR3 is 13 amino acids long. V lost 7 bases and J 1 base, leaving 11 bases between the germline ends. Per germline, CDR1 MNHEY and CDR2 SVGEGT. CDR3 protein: CASNEKTSYEQYF. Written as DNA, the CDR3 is TGTGCCAGCAATGAAAAAACATCCTACGAGCAGTACTTC.

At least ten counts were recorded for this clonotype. The CDR3 is CASSYSTVGRTDPNTEAFF. The CDR3 nucleotides are TGTGCCAGCAGTTACTCGACCGTAGGACGGACTGATCCGAACACTGAAGCTTTCTTT. The chain has TRBV6-2 or TRBV6-3 and TRBJ1-1; D unresolved. The CDR3 covers 19 residues. The V end was cut by 0 bases, the J end by 1 base, with 21 bases between. The germline V gene encodes CDR1 MNHEY and CDR2 SVGEGT.

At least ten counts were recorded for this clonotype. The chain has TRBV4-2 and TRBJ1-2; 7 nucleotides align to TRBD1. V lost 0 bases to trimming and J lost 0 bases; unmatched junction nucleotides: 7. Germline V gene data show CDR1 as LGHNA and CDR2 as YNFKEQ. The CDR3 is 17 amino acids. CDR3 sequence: CASSQDLLTGPNYGYTF. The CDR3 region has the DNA TGTGCCAGCAGCCAAGATCTTCTGACAGGGCCTAACTATGGCTACACCTTC.

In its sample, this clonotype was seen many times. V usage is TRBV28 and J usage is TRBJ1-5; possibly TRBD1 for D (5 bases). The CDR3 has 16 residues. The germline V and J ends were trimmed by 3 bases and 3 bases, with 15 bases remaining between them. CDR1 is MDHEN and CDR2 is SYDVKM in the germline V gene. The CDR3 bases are TGTGCCAGCAGTTTTTTTGACAGTCTTTTCAATCAGCCCCAGCATTTT. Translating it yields CASSFFDSLFNQPQHF.

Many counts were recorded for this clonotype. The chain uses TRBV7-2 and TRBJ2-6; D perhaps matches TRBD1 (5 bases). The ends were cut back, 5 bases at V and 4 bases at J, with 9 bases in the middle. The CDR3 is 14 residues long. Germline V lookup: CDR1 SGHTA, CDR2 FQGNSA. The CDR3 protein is CASSRQGGANVLTF. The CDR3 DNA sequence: TGTGCCAGCAGCCGTCAGGGAGGGGCCAACGTCCTGACTTTC.

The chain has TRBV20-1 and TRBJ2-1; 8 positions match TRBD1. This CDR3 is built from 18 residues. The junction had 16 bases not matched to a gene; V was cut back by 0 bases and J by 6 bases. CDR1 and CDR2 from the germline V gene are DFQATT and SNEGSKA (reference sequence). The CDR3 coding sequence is TGCAGTGCTAGAGATTGGACAGGGTACCTCCCGGGCCCCAATGAGCAGTTCTTC. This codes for CSARDWTGYLPGPNEQFF.

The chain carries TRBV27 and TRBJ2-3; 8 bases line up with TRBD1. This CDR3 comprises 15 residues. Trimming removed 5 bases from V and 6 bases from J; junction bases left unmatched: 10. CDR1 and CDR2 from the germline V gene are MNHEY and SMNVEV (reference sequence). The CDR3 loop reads CASSPGQGQGDTQYF. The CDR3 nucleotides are TGTGCCAGCAGTCCCGGACAGGGTCAAGGGGATACGCAGTATTTT.

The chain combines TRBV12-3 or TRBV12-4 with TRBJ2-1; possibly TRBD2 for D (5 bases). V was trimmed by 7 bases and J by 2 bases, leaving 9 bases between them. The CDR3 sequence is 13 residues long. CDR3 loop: CASNGLAYNEQFF. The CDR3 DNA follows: TGTGCCAGCAACGGACTGGCCTACAATGAGCAGTTCTTC.

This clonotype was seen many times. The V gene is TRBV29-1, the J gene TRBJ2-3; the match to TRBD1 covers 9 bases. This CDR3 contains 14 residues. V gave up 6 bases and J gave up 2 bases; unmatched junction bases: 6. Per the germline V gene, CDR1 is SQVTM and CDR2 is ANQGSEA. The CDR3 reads CSVNRGRATDTQYF. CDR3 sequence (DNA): TGCAGCGTGAACAGGGGGCGGGCCACAGATACGCAGTATTTT.

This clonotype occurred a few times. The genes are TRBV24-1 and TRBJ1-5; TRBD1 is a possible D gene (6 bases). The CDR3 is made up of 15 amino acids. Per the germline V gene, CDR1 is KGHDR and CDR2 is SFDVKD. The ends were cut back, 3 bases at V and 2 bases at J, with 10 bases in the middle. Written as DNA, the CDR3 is TGTGCCACCAGTGATCAACAGGGAGGCAATCAGCCCCAGCATTTT. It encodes CATSDQQGGNQPQHF.

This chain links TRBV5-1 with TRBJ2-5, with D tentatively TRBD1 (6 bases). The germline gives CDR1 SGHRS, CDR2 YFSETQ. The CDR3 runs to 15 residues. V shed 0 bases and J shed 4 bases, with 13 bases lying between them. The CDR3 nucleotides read TGCGCCAGCAGCTTGGAACTCCAGGGGCTAGAGACCCAGTACTTC. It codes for CASSLELQGLETQYF.

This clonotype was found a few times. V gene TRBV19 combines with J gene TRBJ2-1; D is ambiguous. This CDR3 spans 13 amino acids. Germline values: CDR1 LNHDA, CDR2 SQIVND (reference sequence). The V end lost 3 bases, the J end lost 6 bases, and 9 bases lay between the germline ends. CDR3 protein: CASSMVRPNEQFF. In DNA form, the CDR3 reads TGTGCCAGTAGTATGGTCAGACCCAATGAGCAGTTCTTC.

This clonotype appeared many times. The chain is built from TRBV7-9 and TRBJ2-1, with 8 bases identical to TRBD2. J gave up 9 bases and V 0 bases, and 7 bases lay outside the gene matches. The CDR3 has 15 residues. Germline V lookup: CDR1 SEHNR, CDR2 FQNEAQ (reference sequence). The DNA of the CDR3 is TGTGCCAGCAGCTTAGCCCTGCGGGGGGTTATTGAGCAGTTCTTC. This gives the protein CASSLALRGVIEQFF.